Given below is one T cell receptor (beta chain) in context. What it binds is unknown. The data derive from a study of T cell responses to AZD1222 COVID-19 vaccine. Sequenced by immunoSEQ multiplex PCR; TCRdb stores in-frame clones only, minus some. The sample shows about 130,000 clones, roughly 91% of them seen only once. Study-level results: Repertoire collection took place solely once the T cell response had peaked.

The germline V gene encodes CDR1 LGHDT and CDR2 YNNKEL (reference sequence). V shed 6 bases and J shed 1 base, with 15 bases lying between them. The CDR3 consists of 15 residues. Here the sequenced sample was peripheral blood, taken on day 0 of MenACWY control vaccination. The rearrangement uses TRBV3-1 (or the pseudogene TRBV3-2) and TRBJ1-1, with D tentatively TRBD1 (5 bases). The receptor was derived from an adult in good health. CDR3 residues: CASRPTGRRNTEAFF. The CDR3 region has the DNA TGTGCCAGCAGACCGACGGGACGTCGGAACACTGAAGCTTTCTTT.